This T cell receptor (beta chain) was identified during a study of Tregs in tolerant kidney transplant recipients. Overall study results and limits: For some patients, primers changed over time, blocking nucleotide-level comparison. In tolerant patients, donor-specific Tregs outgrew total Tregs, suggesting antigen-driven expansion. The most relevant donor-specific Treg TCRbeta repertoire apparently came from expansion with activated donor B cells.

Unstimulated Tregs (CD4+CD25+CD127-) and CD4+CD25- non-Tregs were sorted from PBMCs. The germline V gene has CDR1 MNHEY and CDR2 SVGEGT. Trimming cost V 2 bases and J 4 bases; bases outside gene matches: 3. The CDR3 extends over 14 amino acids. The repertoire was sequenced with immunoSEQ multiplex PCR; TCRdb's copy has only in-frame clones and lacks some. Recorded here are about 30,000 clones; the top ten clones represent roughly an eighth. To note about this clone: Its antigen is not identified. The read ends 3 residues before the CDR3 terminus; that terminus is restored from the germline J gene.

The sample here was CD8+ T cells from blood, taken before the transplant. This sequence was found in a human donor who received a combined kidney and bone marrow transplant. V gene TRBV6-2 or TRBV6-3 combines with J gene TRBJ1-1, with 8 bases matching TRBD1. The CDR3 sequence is CASSYVQGATEAFF. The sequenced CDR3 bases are TGTGCCAGCAGTTACGTCCAGGGGGCCACTGAA.